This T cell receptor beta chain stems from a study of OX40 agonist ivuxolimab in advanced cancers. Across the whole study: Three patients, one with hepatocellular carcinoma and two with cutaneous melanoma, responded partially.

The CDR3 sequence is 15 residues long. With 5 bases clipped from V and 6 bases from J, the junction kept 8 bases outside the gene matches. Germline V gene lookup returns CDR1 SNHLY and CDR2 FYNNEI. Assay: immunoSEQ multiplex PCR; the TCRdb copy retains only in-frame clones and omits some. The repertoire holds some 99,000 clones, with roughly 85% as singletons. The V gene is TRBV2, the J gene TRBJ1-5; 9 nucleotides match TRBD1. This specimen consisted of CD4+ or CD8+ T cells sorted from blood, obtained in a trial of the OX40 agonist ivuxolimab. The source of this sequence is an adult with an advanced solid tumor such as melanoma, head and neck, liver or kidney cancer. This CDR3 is CASSLDRGGGQPQHF. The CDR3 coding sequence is TGTGCCAGCAGTCTTGACAGGGGGGGCGGTCAGCCCCAGCATTTT.